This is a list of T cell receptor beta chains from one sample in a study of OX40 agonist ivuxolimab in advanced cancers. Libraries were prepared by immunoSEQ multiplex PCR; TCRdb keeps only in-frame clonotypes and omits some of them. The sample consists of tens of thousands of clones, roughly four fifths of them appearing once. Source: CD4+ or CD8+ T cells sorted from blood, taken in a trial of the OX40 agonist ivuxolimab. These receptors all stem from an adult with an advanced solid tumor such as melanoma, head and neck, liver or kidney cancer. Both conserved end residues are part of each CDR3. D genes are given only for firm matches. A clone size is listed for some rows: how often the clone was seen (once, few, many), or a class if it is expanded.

CSASNAYEQYF | TGCAGTGCTTCCAACGCCTACGAGCAGTACTTC | 11 | - | - | TRBJ2-7 | TRBV20-1
CASHSGTGGYEQYF | TGTGCCTCCCACTCGGGGACAGGGGGATACGAGCAGTACTTC | 14 | TRBD1 | - | TRBJ2-7 | TRBV7-2
CASSPGTSGVFSYEQYF | TGTGCCAGCTCACCCGGGACTAGCGGGGTTTTTTCCTACGAGCAGTACTTC | 17 | TRBD2 | once | TRBJ2-7 | TRBV18
CASRLAGTYEQYF | TGTGCCAGCAGACTAGCGGGAACCTACGAGCAGTACTTC | 13 | TRBD2 | - | TRBJ2-7 | TRBV2
CASSFHFRGELFF | TGTGCCAGCAGCTTCCATTTTCGGGGGGAGCTGTTTTTT | 13 | - | - | TRBJ2-2 | TRBV7-9
CASSQYHRGTEAFF | TGTGCCAGCAGCCAATACCACAGGGGGACTGAAGCTTTCTTT | 14 | TRBD1 | medium-sized | TRBJ1-1 | TRBV14
CASSPLASGRNEQFF | TGTGCCAGCTCACCACTCGCTAGCGGGAGAAATGAGCAGTTCTTC | 15 | TRBD2 | - | TRBJ2-1 | TRBV18
CASSVLKLTATNTGELFF | TGTGCCAGCAGTGTCCTCAAGCTGACAGCAACAAACACCGGGGAGCTGTTTTTT | 18 | - | - | TRBJ2-2 | TRBV6-4
CASSQGGSSDTQYF | TGTGCCAGCTCACAGGGGGGCTCCTCAGATACGCAGTATTTT | 14 | TRBD1 | few | TRBJ2-3 | TRBV28
CASTKGQRSSTDTQYF | TGTGCCAGCACCAAGGGACAGAGATCAAGCACAGATACGCAGTATTTT | 16 | TRBD1 | - | TRBJ2-3 | TRBV10-3
CASSIRGWGYNEQFF | TGTGCCAGCAGCATCAGGGGTTGGGGCTACAATGAGCAGTTCTTC | 15 | - | - | TRBJ2-1 | TRBV5-8
CASSLSFVGEQFF | TGTGCCAGCAGCTTGAGTTTTGTGGGGGAGCAGTTCTTC | 13 | - | - | TRBJ2-1 | TRBV5-6
CASSDRDSTDTQYF | TGCGCCAGCAGCGACCGGGACTCCACAGATACGCAGTATTTT | 14 | - | - | TRBJ2-3 | TRBV10-1
CASSFSSGRPQNTGELFF | TGTGCCAGCAGTTTTTCGAGCGGGAGGCCGCAGAACACCGGGGAGCTGTTTTTT | 18 | TRBD2 | few | TRBJ2-2 | TRBV28
CASSLATGSYNLPLHF | TGTGCCAGCTCACTTGCGACAGGGAGCTATAATTTACCCCTCCACTTT | 16 | TRBD1 | - | TRBJ1-6 | TRBV18
CASALDALGTDTQYF | TGTGCTAGTGCATTGGACGCCCTCGGGACAGATACGCAGTATTTT | 15 | - | - | TRBJ2-3 | TRBV12-5
CASTDPNRGGYTF | TGTGCCAGCACCGACCCTAATAGGGGAGGCTACACCTTC | 13 | - | - | TRBJ1-2 | TRBV6-5
CATELAGVSGGYNEQFF | TGTGCCACGGAACTAGCGGGAGTAAGTGGAGGATACAATGAGCAGTTCTTC | 17 | TRBD2 | once | TRBJ2-1 | TRBV5-8
CASSLKTNTEAFF | TGTGCCAGCAGCTTAAAAACCAACACTGAAGCTTTCTTT | 13 | - | - | TRBJ1-1 | TRBV11-2
CASSQRTSGAETQYF | TGTGCCAGCAGTCAACGGACTAGCGGGGCGGAGACCCAGTACTTC | 15 | TRBD2 | - | TRBJ2-5 | TRBV28
CASSQDQAGANTGELFF | TGCGCCAGCAGCCAAGATCAGGCGGGAGCTAACACCGGGGAGCTGTTTTTT | 17 | TRBD2 | - | TRBJ2-2 | TRBV4-1
CASSLVSAPEAFF | TGTGCCAGCAGCTTAGTCTCCGCGCCTGAAGCTTTCTTT | 13 | - | - | TRBJ1-1 | TRBV11-2
CASRRAGATGELFF | TGTGCCAGCAGGCGAGCGGGAGCCACCGGGGAGCTGTTTTTT | 14 | TRBD2 | - | TRBJ2-2 | TRBV6-1